Reported below is one TCR beta chain. Antigen specificity is unknown. Trimming took 3 bases from V and 9 from J, leaving 7 bases between them. Germline CDR1 reads SGHDT; CDR2 reads YYEEEE. The CDR3 length is 11 residues. The donors (healthy individuals) were bone marrow donors. This sample is drawn from a study of cytomegalovirus exposure and HLA in healthy donors. Whole-study results and caveats: Previously analyzed data showed that most TCR beta V segments were productive at a frequency of about 87% or about 30%. Presence/absence analyses assumed roughly uniform sequencing depth across donors. Most TCR sequences were uncommon, yet certain public TCRs appeared in many donors.

PCR involved 60 Vbeta and 13 Jbeta primers. Sequencing used immunoSEQ multiplex PCR; TCRdb keeps in-frame clones, though not all of them. This table lists around 76,000 clones. This sequence originates from a woman aged 55-69 years in good health and CMV-seronegative. This chain joins TRBV5-6 and TRBJ1-3; D ambiguous. Sequenced material: PBMCs. The CDR3 spells CASSSEGTIYF. The CDR3 DNA follows: TGTGCCAGCAGCTCCGAGGGCACCATATATTTT.